The 25 T cell receptor beta chains below all came from one sample that was sequenced in a study of regulatory T cells in long-lasting Graves disease. Time point meaning: persistent/refractory GD, antithyroid drugs over 5 years with positive TRAb. Scientists built the TCR library using RNA that was extracted from PBMCs. With iRepertoire HTBI primers and Arm-PCR of CDR3 regions, TCR beta libraries were built. Via MiXCR, TCRdb re-called the multiplex PCR reads, giving one row per CDR3 protein. The sample records roughly 500,000 distinct CDR3 sequences, roughly 21% being singletons. The specimen comprised peripheral blood mononuclear cells (PBMCs), sampled when the disease was refractory, from a patient treated with antithyroid drugs. These receptors all come from a female donor with Graves disease.

In regard to this clonotype: The junction does not match germline at one end; this may be a read error. The CDR3 sequence: CASSFRQTDEQLF. The DNA for the CDR3 is TGTGCCAGCAGTTTTAGGCAGACGGATGAGCAGCTCTTC. This chain connects TRBV28 to TRBJ2-1; no definite D call. The CDR3 totals 13 residues. CDR1 MDHEN and CDR2 SYDVKM come from the germline V gene.

V gene TRBV5-1 combines with J gene TRBJ2-3; 10 bases align to TRBD2. The V gene's germline CDR1 is SGHRS and CDR2 YFSETQ. J was trimmed by 5 bases and V by 0 bases; bases with no gene match: 6. CDR3 size: 16 residues. CDR3 region: CASSLAVAGGGDTQYF. The CDR3, as DNA: TGCGCCAGCAGCTTGGCCGTAGCGGGGGGCGGAGATACGCAGTATTTT.

The chain employs TRBV19 and TRBJ2-2, with unresolved D. The CDR3 spans 12 residues. Germline CDR1 is LNHDA and CDR2 is SQIVND (reference sequence). Deletions cut 6 bases from V and 4 bases from J, with 6 bases between. The CDR3 bases are TGTGCCAGTAGCAAAATCACCGGGGAGCTGTTTTTT. Protein product: CASSKITGELFF.

This clonotype was recorded many times. DNA for the CDR3: TGTGCCAGCAGTGAAGTCCAGACAGCGGGCTACGAGCAGTACTTC. Amino acids: CASSEVQTAGYEQYF. The chain employs TRBV6-1 and TRBJ2-7; maybe TRBD2 (6 bases). Germline CDR1 reads MNHNS; CDR2 reads SASEGT. This CDR3 comprises 15 residues. The V end was cut by 1 base, the J end by 3 bases, with 13 bases between.

This clonotype appeared many times. V is TRBV12-3 or TRBV12-4 and J is TRBJ1-4; no firm D call. Trimming removed 1 base at V and 8 bases at J, with 11 bases between. The CDR3 has 14 residues. This CDR3 is CASSLGHSGEKLFF. The CDR3 DNA sequence: TGTGCCAGCAGTTTAGGTCACTCCGGAGAAAAACTGTTTTTT.

This clonotype turned up a few times. This rearrangement joins TRBV5-1 to TRBJ1-6, with D possibly being TRBD1 (6 bases). Germline V gene data show CDR1 as SGHRS and CDR2 as YFSETQ. The CDR3 consists of 16 residues. Trimming removed 2 bases from V and 8 bases from J, with 17 bases in between. CDR3 protein: CASSFWRGTRDSPLHF. The CDR3 nucleotides read TGCGCCAGCAGCTTTTGGAGGGGGACAAGGGATTCACCCCTCCACTTT.

This clonotype showed up many times. The genes are TRBV6-2 or TRBV6-3 and TRBJ2-5; D possibly corresponds to TRBD2 (7 bases). The CDR3 contains 14 residues. Germline CDR1 and CDR2: MNHEY and SVGEGT. The V and J ends lost 5 bases and 5 bases respectively, with 15 bases between them. The CDR3 region is CASSTRGARETQYF. In DNA, the CDR3 is TGTGCCAGCAGTACCCGGGGGGCCCGGGAGACCCAGTACTTC.

This clonotype showed up many times. The genes are TRBV3-1 and TRBJ1-4, with D unresolved. The germline V and J ends were trimmed by 5 bases and 0 bases, with 10 bases remaining between them. Germline loops: CDR1 LGHDT, CDR2 YNNKEL (reference sequence). The length of the CDR3 is 15 residues. CDR3 nucleotides: TGTGCCAGCAGCTTAGGGTCTGCAACTAATGAAAAACTGTTTTTT. Amino acids: CASSLGSATNEKLFF.

Ten or more counts support this clonotype. V and J are TRBV28 and TRBJ2-7, with 7 bases that match TRBD1. With V trimmed by 6 bases and J by 5 bases, 13 bases remained unmatched. The germline CDR1 and CDR2 sequences are MDHEN and SYDVKM. This CDR3 is built from 15 residues. The CDR3 DNA follows: TGTGCCAGCAGCCAAGGGACAGAGCGACTGGACGAGCAGTACTTC. Its translation is CASSQGTERLDEQYF.

The chain has TRBV4-1 and TRBJ2-7; 7 bases agree with TRBD2. V was clipped by 1 base and J by 1 base; unmatched bases: 4. This CDR3 has 15 residues. Germline V gene lookup returns CDR1 MGHRA and CDR2 YSYEKL. For the CDR3, the DNA is TGCGCCAGCAGCCAAGGGGTTAGCGGGTCCTACGAGCAGTACTTC. Amino acids: CASSQGVSGSYEQYF.

This clonotype was seen a few times. The chain uses TRBV6-2 or TRBV6-3 and TRBJ1-1; D gene uncertain. This CDR3 contains 11 residues. Trimming took off 5 bases at V and 6 bases at J, with 7 bases between the two ends. Per germline, CDR1 MNHEY and CDR2 SVGEGT. In nucleotides, the CDR3 is TGTGCCAGCAGTACGACCCCTGAAGCTTTCTTT. As protein: CASSTTPEAFF.

The chain is built from TRBV28 and TRBJ2-6, with D uncertain. The CDR3 has 16 amino acids. Trimming took 3 bases from V and 0 from J, leaving 9 bases between them. The germline CDR1 and CDR2 sequences are MDHEN and SYDVKM. CDR3 region: CASSFASFSGANVLTF. CDR3 coding DNA: TGTGCCAGCAGTTTCGCCAGTTTCTCTGGGGCCAACGTCCTGACTTTC.

This clonotype showed up many times. The chain couples TRBV7-2 to TRBJ2-7; 8 bases line up with TRBD1. CDR1 SGHTA and CDR2 FQGNSA come from the germline V gene. The CDR3 runs 15 residues. The ends lost 1 base at V and 4 bases at J; junction bases unmatched: 6. Here the CDR3 reads CASSLEGTGDYEQYF. CDR3 sequence (DNA): TGTGCCAGCAGCTTAGAGGGGACAGGAGATTACGAGCAGTACTTC.

This clonotype was observed a few times. The chain uses TRBV20-1 and TRBJ1-5; D not resolved. The CDR3 covers 13 residues. The V gene's germline CDR1 is DFQATT and CDR2 SNEGSKA (reference sequence). V was pared by 3 bases and J by 2 bases, with 8 bases between. In DNA form, the CDR3 reads TGCAGTGCTAGCACAGAGGGCAATCAGCCCCAGCATTTT. Protein product: CSASTEGNQPQHF.

V usage is TRBV20-1 and J usage is TRBJ2-2; 7 nucleotides match TRBD2. Unmatched junction bases numbered 5, after V lost 3 bases and J lost 1 base. The CDR3 is made up of 15 amino acids. The V gene's germline CDR1 is DFQATT and CDR2 SNEGSKA (reference sequence). The CDR3 coding sequence is TGCAGTGCTAGTGGGGTAGCGGGGAACACCGGGGAGCTGTTTTTT. Translated: CSASGVAGNTGELFF.

This clonotype was picked up a small number of times. The V call is TRBV7-2, the J call TRBJ2-5; TRBD1 or TRBD2 may be the D gene (5 bases each). The CDR3 has 15 amino acids. CDR1 is SGHTA and CDR2 is FQGNSA in the germline V gene. Trimming took off 2 bases at V and 3 bases at J, with 13 bases between the two ends. CDR3 DNA: TGTGCCAGCAGCTTATCTTCGGGGCGAGAAGAGACCCAGTACTTC. This sequence encodes CASSLSSGREETQYF. The entire variable domain, with the rest obtained from reference TRBV7-2 and TRBJ2-5, is as follows: GAGVSQSPSNKVTEKGKDVELRCDPISGHTALYWYRQSLGQGLEFLIYFQGNSAPDKSGLPSDRFSAERTGGSVSTLTIQRTQQEDSAVYLCASSLSSGREETQYFGPGTRLLVL.

The chain uses TRBV12-3 or TRBV12-4 and TRBJ2-2; 7 nucleotides match TRBD2. Losses at the gene ends were 5 bases for V and 1 base for J; bases not matched to a gene: 7. The CDR3 is 16 residues long. CDR3 in amino acids: CASSRSPGGNTGELFF. In nucleotides, the CDR3 is TGTGCCAGCAGTCGATCTCCGGGGGGGAACACCGGGGAGCTGTTTTTT.

J is TRBJ1-2 and V is TRBV4-1; no clear D. Per the germline V gene, CDR1 is MGHRA and CDR2 is YSYEKL. The CDR3 has 15 amino acids. V dropped 1 base and J dropped 4 bases, with 13 bases sitting between them. CDR3 in amino acids: CASSQGAGAIYGYTF. The CDR3 coding sequence is TGCGCCAGCAGCCAAGGGGCAGGAGCCATCTATGGCTACACCTTC.

This clonotype was seen ten or more times. The chain recombines TRBV19 with TRBJ1-4; D gene ambiguous. The CDR3 sequence is 11 residues long. V dropped 8 bases and J dropped 4 bases, with 5 bases sitting between them. The germline V gene encodes CDR1 LNHDA and CDR2 SQIVND (reference sequence). Written as DNA, the CDR3 is TGTGCCAGTGGCAGTAATGAAAAACTGTTTTTT. This translates into CASGSNEKLFF.

This chain links TRBV7-9 with TRBJ1-5; a possible D gene is TRBD1 (5 bases). The length of the CDR3 is 17 residues. Germline-derived CDR1 and CDR2 are SEHNR and FQNEAQ (reference sequence). Trimming removed 4 bases from V and 1 base from J, with 17 bases in between. The CDR3 bases are TGTGCCAGCAGCTCTTGGGGGGGGAAGGAGAGCAATCAGCCCCAGCATTTT. Its protein product is CASSSWGGKESNQPQHF.

Note on this clonotype: A single base separates this from a much larger clone, so it may be a read error. In this CDR3 the conserved last residue, phenylalanine or tryptophan, is missing, so a read error is likely. The V and J genes are TRBV6-1 and TRBJ2-7; 7 bases line up with TRBD2. The length of the CDR3 is 13 residues. CDR1 is MNHNS and CDR2 is SASEGT in the germline V gene. Unmatched junction bases numbered 11, after V lost 8 bases and J lost 7 bases. The CDR3 nucleotides read TGTGCCAGCCTGAGCGGGAAGGCGGGGGAGCAGTACTCC. The encoded protein is CASLSGKAGEQYS.

V gene TRBV7-9 combines with J gene TRBJ1-2, with 9 bases lining up with TRBD1. Germline-derived CDR1 and CDR2 are SEHNR and FQNEAQ (reference sequence). Germline trimming cut 1 base from V and 7 bases from J; bases unmatched to any gene: 7. The CDR3 is 15 residues long. The CDR3 sequence is CASSLVGTGIFGYTF. In DNA form, the CDR3 reads TGTGCCAGCAGCTTAGTTGGGACAGGGATTTTTGGCTACACCTTC.

This chain joins TRBV20-1 and TRBJ1-4; 8 bases agree with TRBD1. CDR1 is DFQATT and CDR2 is SNEGSKA in the germline V gene (reference sequence). The CDR3 length is 14 residues. V dropped 2 bases and J dropped 7; count of bases not matched to a gene: 6. CDR3 protein: CSARLRQGAEKLFF. CDR3 nucleotides: TGCAGTGCTAGACTGCGGCAGGGGGCTGAAAAACTGTTTTTT.

The chain links TRBV28 to TRBJ2-7; TRBD2 agrees at 11 bases. V shed 6 bases and J 7 bases; nucleotides not matched to a gene: 11. The CDR3 runs 15 residues. Per germline, CDR1 MDHEN and CDR2 SYDVKM. CDR3 nucleotides: TGTGCCAGCAGCTTGGGACTAGCGGAGATCAATGAGCAGTACTTC. Amino acid sequence: CASSLGLAEINEQYF.

This clonotype was recorded at least ten times. Here the CDR3 reads CASSLSDNSPLHF. The CDR3 DNA sequence: TGTGCCAGCAGCTTGTCGGACAATTCACCCCTCCACTTT. The rearrangement links TRBV12-3 or TRBV12-4 to TRBJ1-6; D remains unclear. CDR3 length equals 13 residues. Trimming removed 6 bases from V and 7 bases from J, with 10 bases in between.